This entry lists 24 T cell receptor beta chains sequenced from one sample in a study of blood T cell repertoires in COVID-19. The data were produced by immunoSEQ multiplex PCR, yet TCRdb's version contains in-frame clones alone and is incomplete. The sample has around 160,000 clones, approximately 88% seen once. Sequencing used PBMCs or T cells enriched from blood (not recorded which). These TCRs come from a woman under 40 with acute COVID-19.

V and J are TRBV7-3 and TRBJ1-2, with D possibly matching TRBD1 (6 bases). Trimming cost V 4 bases and J 3 bases, with 15 bases left between them. CDR3 length: 15 residues. Germline V lookup: CDR1 SGHTA, CDR2 FQGTGA. CDR3 DNA: TGTGCCAGCAGCTCGATGCCCAGGGGTGACTATGGCTACACCTTC. The encoded protein is CASSSMPRGDYGYTF. The full variable domain, its missing parts supplied by reference TRBV7-3 and TRBJ1-2, is GAGVSQTPSNKVTEKGKYVELRCDPISGHTALYWYRQSLGQGPEFLIYFQGTGAADDSGLPNDRFFAVRPEGSVSTLKIQRTERGDSAVYLCASSSMPRGDYGYTFGSGTRLTVV.

V is TRBV30 and J is TRBJ2-3; 8 nucleotides align to TRBD1. CDR3 length: 14 residues. V lost 2 bases, J lost 5 bases, and 6 bases stayed unmatched. The germline gives CDR1 GTSNPN, CDR2 SVGIG (reference sequence). CDR3 DNA: TGTGCCTGGAGTCGAGGACAGGGAGGAGATACGCAGTATTTT. Translated: CAWSRGQGGDTQYF.

This sequence joins TRBV29-1 and TRBJ1-1; D is undetermined. The CDR3 length is 12 residues. Germline V gene lookup returns CDR1 SQVTM and CDR2 ANQGSEA. Trimming removed 6 bases from V and 4 bases from J, with 12 bases in between. CDR3 DNA: TGCAGCGTCAACGGATGGAGCACTGAAGCTTTCTTT. Its protein is CSVNGWSTEAFF. Filled out from reference TRBV29-1 and TRBJ1-1, the complete variable domain reads SAVISQKPSRDICQRGTSLTIQCQVDSQVTMMFWYRQQPGQSLTLIATANQGSEATYESGFVIDKFPISRPNLTFSTLTVSNMSPEDSSIYLCSVNGWSTEAFFGQGTRLTVV.

This clone was seen a single time. In nucleotides, the CDR3 is TGTGCCAGTAGTCCTAGCGGGGGCTCCTACAATGAGCAGTTCTTC. This codes for CASSPSGGSYNEQFF. The chain combines TRBV19 with TRBJ2-1; TRBD2 matches at 10 bases. The CDR3 loop spans 15 amino acids. Germline assignment: CDR1 LNHDA and CDR2 SQIVND (reference sequence). The ends lost 5 bases at V and 0 bases at J; junction bases unmatched: 1.

The V gene is TRBV19, the J gene TRBJ1-1, with D possibly being TRBD1 (6 bases). The germline gives CDR1 LNHDA, CDR2 SQIVND (reference sequence). CDR3 length: 14 residues. V lost 5 bases to trimming and J lost 0 bases, with 10 bases between them. CDR3: CASSPGQMNTEAFF. The CDR3, as DNA: TGTGCCAGTAGTCCCGGACAGATGAACACTGAAGCTTTCTTT.

V and J are TRBV28 and TRBJ1-2, with 9 bases fitting TRBD1. Germline CDR1 is MDHEN and CDR2 is SYDVKM. V lost 2 bases, J lost 7 bases, and 5 bases stayed unmatched. This CDR3 has 14 residues. Here the CDR3 reads CASSLGQGMVGYTF. CDR3 in DNA: TGTGCCAGCAGTTTAGGACAGGGGATGGTTGGCTACACCTTC.

The J gene is TRBJ2-7, the V gene TRBV7-2, with D perhaps matching TRBD1 (6 bases). This CDR3 is built from 15 residues. Trimming took 5 bases from V and 1 from J, leaving 15 bases between them. CDR1 and CDR2 from the germline V gene are SGHTA and FQGNSA. The CDR3 DNA is TGTGCCAGCAGCGCGACAGGACTGGCATCCTACGAGCAGTACTTC. This translates into CASSATGLASYEQYF.

This rearrangement joins TRBV7-9 to TRBJ1-5, with D perhaps matching TRBD1 (5 bases). The CDR3 is made up of 12 amino acids. The V gene lost 4 bases and the J gene lost 6 bases, with 7 bases spanning the gap. Germline loops: CDR1 SEHNR, CDR2 FQNEAQ (reference sequence). The CDR3 nucleotides read TGTGCCAGCAGCTCCCAGGGTCAGCCCCAGCATTTT. Protein: CASSSQGQPQHF.

The gene calls are TRBV27 and TRBJ2-7; 9 nucleotides line up with TRBD1. Trimming took 5 bases from V and 3 from J; bases not matched to a gene: 8. The CDR3 has 15 residues. Germline-derived CDR1 and CDR2 are MNHEY and SMNVEV (reference sequence). In DNA, the CDR3 is TGTGCCAGCAGTACCACCGGGACAGGGAACTACGAGCAGTACTTC. It translates to CASSTTGTGNYEQYF.

The gene calls are TRBV7-2 and TRBJ1-2; D remains ambiguous. Looked up from germline, CDR1 is SGHTA and CDR2 is FQGNSA. V was pared by 1 base and J by 3 bases, with 12 bases between. The CDR3 spans 15 residues. The CDR3 region has the DNA TGTGCCAGCAGCTTAGGTACGGTGGACTACTATGGCTACACCTTC. Its translation: CASSLGTVDYYGYTF. The full variable domain, rest sourced from reference TRBV7-2 and TRBJ1-2, is GAGVSQSPSNKVTEKGKDVELRCDPISGHTALYWYRQSLGQGLEFLIYFQGNSAPDKSGLPSDRFSAERTGGSVSTLTIQRTQQEDSAVYLCASSLGTVDYYGYTFGSGTRLTVV.

The chain recombines TRBV10-3 with TRBJ2-7, with D perhaps matching TRBD2 (5 bases). Per the germline V gene, CDR1 is ENHRY and CDR2 is SYGVKD. The CDR3 has 15 residues. The V end lost 3 bases, the J end lost 2 bases, and 14 bases lay between the germline ends. The CDR3, as DNA: TGTGCCATCAGTGACTCGGCGGGCTTAGCCTACGAGCAGTACTTC. Its translation: CAISDSAGLAYEQYF.

This clone was observed a single time. The chain couples TRBV19 to TRBJ2-5; 7 bases agree with TRBD1. Germline-derived CDR1 and CDR2 are LNHDA and SQIVND (reference sequence). The CDR3 runs to 18 residues. V shed 4 bases and J 0 bases; nucleotides not matched to a gene: 14. CDR3 sequence (DNA): TGTGCCAGTAGTACCCGGGGCAGGGGACAGATCGACCAAGAGACCCAGTACTTC. It codes for CASSTRGRGQIDQETQYF.

The chain has TRBV25-1 and TRBJ2-7, with 11 bases matching TRBD1. With V trimmed by 5 bases and J by 7 bases, 4 bases remained unmatched. Germline V gene lookup returns CDR1 MGHDK and CDR2 SYGVNS. The CDR3 sequence is 13 residues long. The CDR3 reads CASSFGTGGEQYF. In DNA, the CDR3 is TGTGCCAGCAGTTTCGGGACAGGGGGTGAGCAGTACTTC.

V is TRBV18 and J is TRBJ1-4; D might be TRBD1 (5 bases). The V gene's germline CDR1 is KGHSH and CDR2 LQKENI. This CDR3 spans 14 amino acids. With 6 bases removed from V and 3 bases from J, the gap between germline ends came to 11 bases. This CDR3 is CASSQGSANEKLFF. The DNA for the CDR3 is TGTGCCAGCTCCCAGGGATCCGCTAATGAAAAACTGTTTTTT.

The CDR3 loop reads CATSGVLSYNEQFF. In DNA, the CDR3 is TGTGCCACCTCAGGGGTACTCTCCTACAATGAGCAGTTCTTC. The chain links TRBV15 to TRBJ2-1, with a tentative D call TRBD1 (6 bases). Germline loops: CDR1 LNHNV, CDR2 YYDKDF (reference sequence). This CDR3 has 14 residues. Trimming removed 8 bases from V and 0 bases from J, with 11 bases in between.

V and J are TRBV29-1 and TRBJ1-1; no definite D call. Germline CDR1 SQVTM, CDR2 ANQGSEA. The CDR3 is made up of 12 amino acids. Trimming pared 6 bases from V and 11 bases from J, leaving 19 bases between. The DNA for the CDR3 is TGCAGCGTGGGCCGGCCATCGGGTTTGGCTTTCTTT. Its translation: CSVGRPSGLAFF.

This chain uses TRBV7-8 with TRBJ1-6; D perhaps matches TRBD1 (5 bases). The CDR3 contains 15 residues. V was clipped by 6 bases and J by 10 bases, with 19 bases between them. In germline, CDR1 is SGHVS, CDR2 FQNEAQ. The CDR3 sequence: CASSSGGGIGSPLHF. CDR3 DNA sequence: TGTGCCAGCAGTTCTGGGGGGGGGATTGGATCACCCCTCCACTTT.

This clone was seen only a few times. V usage is TRBV25-1 and J usage is TRBJ2-7; 10 nucleotides align to TRBD1. In germline, CDR1 is MGHDK, CDR2 SYGVNS. V trimming: 3 bases; J trimming: 1 base; junction bases outside the gene matches: 6. This CDR3 region has 16 residues. CDR3 sequence (DNA): TGTGCCAGCAGTGACCTGGGACAGGGGTCTTCCTACGAGCAGTACTTC. It specifies CASSDLGQGSSYEQYF.

The chain links TRBV2 to TRBJ2-5; 8 bases map to TRBD2. The germline CDR1 and CDR2 sequences are SNHLY and FYNNEI. After removal of 7 bases from V and 2 bases from J, the junction contained 9 bases not matched to a gene. CDR3 length: 15 amino acids. The CDR3 DNA reads as TGTGCCAGCACCATCGGACTAGCTGGGCAAGAGACCCAGTACTTC. Protein product: CASTIGLAGQETQYF.

V and J are TRBV3-1 (or the pseudogene TRBV3-2) and TRBJ2-3; the match to TRBD2 covers 9 bases. V lost 4 bases to trimming and J lost 6 bases; unmatched junction nucleotides: 8. There are 15 residues in the CDR3. The V gene's germline CDR1 is LGHDT and CDR2 YNNKEL (reference sequence). CDR3 coding DNA: TGTGCCAGCAGCCTTCTAGCGGGAAAAAGGGATACGCAGTATTTT. Residues: CASSLLAGKRDTQYF.

The rearrangement uses TRBV29-1 and TRBJ1-1; D is perhaps TRBD1 (6 bases). V lost 4 bases and J 5 bases, leaving 20 bases between the germline ends. The CDR3 length is 15 residues. Germline-derived CDR1 and CDR2 are SQVTM and ANQGSEA. The CDR3 nucleotides read TGCAGCGTTGTTGTTACGGGGGGGCGCAAGACTGAAGCTTTCTTT. It yields the protein CSVVVTGGRKTEAFF. The full variable domain, in which reference TRBV29-1 and TRBJ1-1 provide the parts outside the CDR3, is SAVISQKPSRDICQRGTSLTIQCQVDSQVTMMFWYRQQPGQSLTLIATANQGSEATYESGFVIDKFPISRPNLTFSTLTVSNMSPEDSSIYLCSVVVTGGRKTEAFFGQGTRLTVV.

The chain recombines TRBV19 with TRBJ2-2; TRBD2 agrees at 8 bases. The CDR3 has 15 residues. Germline V gene sequence: CDR1 LNHDA, CDR2 SQIVND (reference sequence). Trimming removed 8 bases from V and 6 bases from J; junction bases left unmatched: 11. The CDR3 DNA reads TGTGCCAGTGGGGCGGGAGGCTCGTGGGCCGGGGAGCTGTTTTTT. It codes for CASGAGGSWAGELFF.

The chain is built from TRBV27 and TRBJ1-1, with a weak D call TRBD1 (6 bases). The CDR3 contains 20 residues. Trimming took 6 bases from V and 1 from J, leaving 30 bases between them. Per the germline V gene, CDR1 is MNHEY and CDR2 is SMNVEV (reference sequence). This CDR3 is CASRLGGAGPYGVSNTEAFF. The CDR3 coding sequence is TGTGCCAGCAGGTTAGGGGGGGCCGGTCCGTATGGGGTATCGAACACTGAAGCTTTCTTT.

This chain uses TRBV7-3 with TRBJ2-7; D gene ambiguous. Germline loops: CDR1 SGHTA, CDR2 FQGTGA. The CDR3 runs 16 residues. V was shortened by 5 bases and J by 0 bases, with 17 bases between the two germline ends. The CDR3 sequence is CASSARHPKASYEQYF. The CDR3 DNA sequence: TGTGCCAGCAGCGCCCGACACCCGAAAGCCTCCTACGAGCAGTACTTC. Using reference TRBV7-3 and TRBJ2-7 for the parts outside the CDR3, the full variable domain is GAGVSQTPSNKVTEKGKYVELRCDPISGHTALYWYRQSLGQGPEFLIYFQGTGAADDSGLPNDRFFAVRPEGSVSTLKIQRTERGDSAVYLCASSARHPKASYEQYFGPGTRLTVT.